These 15 T cell receptor beta chains share one sample of origin, sequenced in a study of shared clonotypes between healthy human individuals. Clones were read by immunoSEQ multiplex PCR, and TCRdb kept only the in-frame ones, dropping some. The sample yields 2 million or so clones, about 95% seen once. Terminally differentiated effector memory CD45RA+ cells were excluded by CCR7 positive selection of CD45RO-negative cells. Sequencing used naive CD8+ T cells sorted from blood. These receptors came from a man aged 18 to 30 in good health.

The chain employs TRBV4-1 and TRBJ2-7; D is perhaps TRBD2 (5 bases). Germline V CDR1 and CDR2: MGHRA, YSYEKL. The V end was cut by 4 bases, the J end by 0 bases, with 16 bases between. This CDR3 is built from 16 residues. CDR3 DNA sequence: TGCGCCAGCAGCCCCGCCCCTAGTGGGAGCTCCTACGAGCAGTACTTC. It specifies CASSPAPSGSSYEQYF.

The chain has TRBV27 and TRBJ2-1; 10 bases align to TRBD2. V shed 8 bases and J 4 bases; nucleotides not matched to a gene: 14. Germline-derived CDR1 and CDR2 are MNHEY and SMNVEV (reference sequence). The CDR3 is 17 residues long. CDR3 region: CASVPLAGEIAYNEQFF. The CDR3 coding sequence is TGTGCCAGCGTACCTCTAGCGGGAGAGATCGCGTACAATGAGCAGTTCTTC.

This chain joins TRBV7-9 and TRBJ1-1, with 9 bases that match TRBD1. The CDR3 extends over 16 amino acids. Trimming removed 5 bases from V and 1 base from J; junction bases left unmatched: 8. Per the germline V gene, CDR1 is SEHNR and CDR2 is FQNEAQ (reference sequence). Here the CDR3 reads CASSPTGGLGNTEAFF. DNA of the CDR3: TGTGCCAGCAGCCCCACAGGGGGCCTTGGGAACACTGAAGCTTTCTTT.

The genes are TRBV7-2 and TRBJ2-7, with 7 bases fitting TRBD2. CDR1 is SGHTA, CDR2 FQGNSA, per germline. Trimming at V came to 1 base and at J to 2 bases, leaving 5 bases not matched to a gene. This CDR3 has 15 amino acids. CDR3 sequence: CASSLGLAETYEQYF. The CDR3 DNA sequence: TGTGCCAGCAGCTTAGGGCTAGCGGAGACCTACGAGCAGTACTTC.

The rearrangement joins TRBV4-1 to TRBJ1-2; 10 bases match TRBD1. The V gene end was trimmed by 4 bases and the J gene end by 8 bases; junction bases not matched to a gene: 7. Germline values: CDR1 MGHRA, CDR2 YSYEKL. The CDR3 is 14 residues long. Written as DNA, the CDR3 is TGCGCCAGCAGCCCCCGACAGGGGGCGGGAGGCTACACCTTC. Its translation: CASSPRQGAGGYTF.

With respect to this clone: This CDR3 is also generated by other DNA sequences in the sample. V gene TRBV27 combines with J gene TRBJ2-7, with 9 positions matching TRBD1. The V segment lost 0 bases and the J segment 3 bases; nucleotides outside the gene matches: 6. Germline values: CDR1 MNHEY, CDR2 SMNVEV (reference sequence). The CDR3 runs to 16 residues. CDR3 sequence: CASSLSPGTGYYEQYF. The CDR3 nucleotides are TGTGCCAGCAGTTTATCCCCCGGGACAGGGTACTACGAGCAGTACTTC.

DNA for the CDR3: TGTGCCAGCAGCTTATTTCTGGGGGGAAACACCGGGGAGCTGTTTTTT. Its translation is CASSLFLGGNTGELFF. This chain uses TRBV11-3 with TRBJ2-2; a weak D match, TRBD2 (6 bases). Looked up from germline, CDR1 is SGHNT and CDR2 is YENEEA. Trimming cost V 2 bases and J 2 bases, with 12 bases left between them. This CDR3 is 16 amino acids long. Filled out from reference TRBV11-3 and TRBJ2-2, the complete variable domain reads EAGVVQSPRYKIIEKKQPVAFWCNPISGHNTLYWYLQNLGQGPELLIRYENEEAVDDSQLPKDRFSAERLKGVDSTLKIQPAELGDSAVYLCASSLFLGGNTGELFFGEGSRLTVL.

This clone came up once. The J gene is TRBJ1-2, the V gene TRBV11-2; D possibly corresponds to TRBD1 (6 bases). V gave up 4 bases and J gave up 5 bases, with 11 bases separating them. Germline V gene sequence: CDR1 SGHAT, CDR2 FQNNGV. The CDR3 contains 13 residues. CDR3 sequence reads: CASSSEGGYGYTF. For the CDR3, the DNA is TGTGCCAGCAGCTCCGAGGGGGGGTATGGCTACACCTTC.

The chain joins TRBV4-3 to TRBJ1-3; no clear D gene. V lost 0 bases to trimming and J lost 0 bases, with 9 bases between them. From germline, CDR1 is LGHNA and CDR2 YSLEER. This CDR3 region has 16 residues. The CDR3 DNA sequence: TGCGCCAGCAGCCAAGACCGTCATAACTCTGGAAACACCATATATTTT. Residues: CASSQDRHNSGNTIYF.

The J gene is TRBJ1-4, the V gene TRBV6-6; 9 bases map to TRBD1. Trimming took 5 bases from V and 1 from J; bases not matched to a gene: 5. The CDR3 has 16 residues. CDR1 is MNHNY, CDR2 SVGAGI, per germline (reference sequence). The chain's CDR3 is CASSHDRGETNEKLFF. CDR3 DNA: TGTGCCAGCAGTCACGACAGGGGGGAAACTAATGAAAAACTGTTTTTT.

The V and J genes are TRBV11-1 and TRBJ2-6; D might be TRBD1 or TRBD2, each matching 5 bases. The germline V gene has CDR1 SGHAT and CDR2 FQDESV (reference sequence). CDR3 length: 15 residues. Between the trimmed V and J ends, which lost 5 bases and 2 bases, there was a span of 10 bases. DNA for the CDR3: TGTGCCAGCAGCCCAGGGAGAACTGGGGCCAACGTCCTGACTTTC. Residues: CASSPGRTGANVLTF.

The chain recombines TRBV9 with TRBJ2-1, with 8 nucleotides matching TRBD1. In germline, CDR1 is SGDLS, CDR2 YYNGEE. Trimming at V came to 4 bases and at J to 0 bases, leaving 6 bases not matched to a gene. The CDR3 spans 16 residues. The CDR3 DNA follows: TGTGCCAGCAGCCCCATGACAGGGGTCTCCTACAATGAGCAGTTCTTC. It yields the protein CASSPMTGVSYNEQFF.

V usage is TRBV5-8 and J usage is TRBJ2-7; the D gene is possibly TRBD2 (6 bases). The V and J ends lost 0 bases and 2 bases respectively, with 9 bases between them. The CDR3 loop spans 14 amino acids. Germline lookup yields CDR1 SGHTS and CDR2 YDEGEE. The CDR3 here is CASSLGGVAYEQYF. The CDR3 DNA follows: TGTGCCAGCAGCTTGGGGGGGGTTGCCTACGAGCAGTACTTC.

This chain connects TRBV11-2 to TRBJ2-7; D tentatively reads TRBD1 or TRBD2 (5 bases each). The germline CDR1 and CDR2 sequences are SGHAT and FQNNGV. The length of the CDR3 is 16 residues. Trimming removed 5 bases at V and 5 bases at J, with 22 bases between. CDR3 amino acids: CASSLRSSRDAHEQYF. The CDR3 nucleotides are TGTGCCAGCAGCCTTAGATCCTCTAGGGACGCCCACGAGCAGTACTTC.

This clone has a single count. The chain couples TRBV27 to TRBJ2-1, with 10 bases lining up with TRBD2. V shed 0 bases, J shed 15 bases, and the junction held 5 bases outside the gene matches. The CDR3 runs 13 residues. Looked up from germline, CDR1 is MNHEY and CDR2 is SMNVEV (reference sequence). CDR3: CASSLSGTSVPFF. In nucleotides, the CDR3 is TGTGCCAGCAGTTTATCGGGGACTAGCGTTCCGTTCTTC.